The 23 T cell receptor beta chains presented below share a single source sample, sequenced in a study of cytomegalovirus exposure and HLA in healthy donors. The PCR had 60 Vbeta and 13 Jbeta primers. Assay used: immunoSEQ multiplex PCR; TCRdb lists only in-frame clones, some missing. Of hundreds of thousands of clones listed, approximately 82% are singletons. Sequenced: PBMCs. These receptors originate from a man between 18 and 35 years old in good health and CMV-seronegative.

V gene TRBV7-3 combines with J gene TRBJ1-1; TRBD1 aligns across 9 bases. Germline V gives CDR1 SGHTA, CDR2 FQGTGA. V shed 5 bases, J shed 4 bases, and the junction held 8 bases outside the gene matches. This CDR3 is 15 amino acids long. Here the CDR3 reads CASSPTRTGATEAFF. The CDR3, as DNA: TGTGCCAGCAGCCCTACCCGGACAGGGGCCACTGAAGCTTTCTTT.

This chain uses TRBV7-3 with TRBJ2-5; TRBD2 matches at 9 bases. Germline V gene data show CDR1 as SGHTA and CDR2 as FQGTGA. The CDR3 is 15 residues long. The V gene end was trimmed by 1 base and the J gene end by 6 bases; junction bases not matched to a gene: 6. CDR3 nucleotide sequence: TGTGCCAGCAGCTTAAGGCGGGAGGGCCCGAAGACCCAGTACTTC. This codes for CASSLRREGPKTQYF.

The CDR3 sequence: CASSSQGPLQETQYF. The DNA for the CDR3 is TGTGCCAGCAGCTCACAGGGGCCCCTCCAAGAGACCCAGTACTTC. The rearrangement links TRBV11-2 to TRBJ2-5, with 7 bases fitting TRBD1. The trim removed 4 bases at V and 1 base at J, leaving 6 bases unmatched. The CDR3 covers 15 residues. In germline, CDR1 is SGHAT, CDR2 FQNNGV.

The gene calls are TRBV6-5 and TRBJ2-7; TRBD1 matches 7 bases. The CDR3 spans 14 residues. With V trimmed by 7 bases and J by 6 bases, 12 bases remained unmatched. Germline CDR1 is MNHEY and CDR2 is SVGAGI. CDR3 sequence: CASTWDSQGGEQYF. The CDR3 DNA follows: TGTGCCAGCACTTGGGACAGTCAAGGGGGCGAGCAGTACTTC.

The J gene is TRBJ2-3, the V gene TRBV7-6; 7 nucleotides agree with TRBD1. This CDR3 contains 13 residues. V was pared by 5 bases and J by 3 bases, with 2 bases of the junction left unmatched. Germline V gene sequence: CDR1 SGHVS, CDR2 FNYEAQ. Here the CDR3 reads CASSPRGTDTQYF. The CDR3 nucleotides read TGTGCCAGCAGCCCCAGGGGGACAGATACGCAGTATTTT.

The chain joins TRBV10-1 to TRBJ2-1, with D perhaps matching TRBD1 (5 bases). Deletions cut 4 bases from V and 7 bases from J, with 11 bases between. The germline V gene has CDR1 WNHNN and CDR2 SYGVQD (reference sequence). This CDR3 is 13 amino acids long. CDR3 residues: CASSARVLNEQFF. CDR3 in DNA: TGCGCCAGCAGTGCCAGGGTCCTTAATGAGCAGTTCTTC.

The chain joins TRBV6-1 to TRBJ2-7; perhaps TRBD2 as D (6 bases). Trimming took 4 bases from V and 0 from J, leaving 13 bases between them. Germline V gene data show CDR1 as MNHNS and CDR2 as SASEGT. This CDR3 is built from 15 residues. The CDR3 DNA follows: TGTGCCAGCAGTGGGGGCGGGACCCTCTCCTACGAGCAGTACTTC. Its protein product is CASSGGGTLSYEQYF.

This clone occurred once. The chain links TRBV5-6 to TRBJ2-7, with 8 bases identical to TRBD1. Trimming took 4 bases from V and 4 from J; bases not matched to a gene: 10. Germline CDR1 and CDR2: SGHDT and YYEEEE. This CDR3 region has 15 residues. The CDR3 region is CASSTAMTGDYEQYF. The CDR3 DNA reads as TGTGCCAGCAGCACCGCAATGACAGGGGATTACGAGCAGTACTTC. The whole variable domain, remainder taken from reference TRBV5-6 and TRBJ2-7, is DAGVTQSPTHLIKTRGQQVTLRCSPKSGHDTVSWYQQALGQGPQFIFQYYEEEERQRGNFPDRFSGHQFPNYSSELNVNALLLGDSALYLCASSTAMTGDYEQYFGPGTRLTVT.

The chain uses TRBV4-1 and TRBJ1-1; perhaps TRBD1 as D (5 bases). Germline loops: CDR1 MGHRA, CDR2 YSYEKL. V was trimmed by 1 base and J by 1 base, leaving 22 bases between them. This CDR3 comprises 19 residues. CDR3 DNA sequence: TGCGCCAGCAGCCAAGCCAGGGCGGGAATCAGGGACCCGAACACTGAAGCTTTCTTT. It is translated as CASSQARAGIRDPNTEAFF.

V usage is TRBV4-1 and J usage is TRBJ2-2; 8 bases are a match to TRBD2. The ends lost 11 bases at V and 2 bases at J; junction bases unmatched: 10. Germline assignment: CDR1 MGHRA and CDR2 YSYEKL. The CDR3 spans 15 residues. The CDR3 sequence: CAGNCSGINTGELFF. DNA for the CDR3: TGCGCCGGAAACTGTAGCGGGATAAACACCGGGGAGCTGTTTTTT.

V gene TRBV5-4 combines with J gene TRBJ1-4, with D hard to call. CDR3 length: 13 amino acids. Germline loops: CDR1 SGHNT, CDR2 YYREEE (reference sequence). The V gene lost 3 bases and the J gene lost 5 bases, with 8 bases spanning the gap. This chain's CDR3 is CASSSVPNEKLFF. The CDR3, as DNA: TGTGCCAGCAGCTCCGTTCCGAATGAAAAACTGTTTTTT.

The chain has TRBV27 and TRBJ2-1; TRBD2 matches at 11 bases. J lost 0 bases, V lost 4 bases, and 20 bases had no gene match. Germline lookup yields CDR1 MNHEY and CDR2 SMNVEV (reference sequence). CDR3 length: 22 residues. CDR3: CASSSRVPPGLAGLGSYNEQFF. The CDR3 DNA sequence: TGTGCCAGCAGTTCCCGGGTCCCGCCCGGACTAGCGGGTCTGGGCTCCTACAATGAGCAGTTCTTC.

This chain links TRBV7-3 with TRBJ2-2; TRBD1 matches at 9 bases. Germline-derived CDR1 and CDR2 are SGHTA and FQGTGA. Trimming cost V 3 bases and J 7 bases; bases outside gene matches: 9. The length of the CDR3 is 16 residues. The CDR3 loop reads CASSLSLQGAGGELFF. CDR3 DNA sequence: TGTGCCAGCAGCTTGTCCCTACAGGGGGCGGGCGGGGAGCTGTTTTTT.

The CDR3 DNA sequence: TGCAGCGTCTGGGGACTAGCGGGAGGGACTAGCTCCTACAATGAGCAGTTCTTC. Translated: CSVWGLAGGTSSYNEQFF. The chain uses TRBV29-1 and TRBJ2-1; 16 nucleotides line up with TRBD2. Looked up from germline, CDR1 is SQVTM and CDR2 is ANQGSEA. CDR3 size: 18 residues. V dropped 6 bases and J dropped 0; count of bases not matched to a gene: 8.

This clone has a single count. The CDR3 DNA follows: TGTGCCTGGAGTGATGGCAGGGCTAACACCGGGGAGCTGTTTTTT. This translates into CAWSDGRANTGELFF. The chain couples TRBV30 to TRBJ2-2, with a weak D call TRBD1 (5 bases). V lost 1 base and J lost 2, with 11 bases in between. CDR1 is GTSNPN and CDR2 is SVGIG in the germline V gene (reference sequence). The CDR3 consists of 15 residues.

This clone was recorded once. This chain uses TRBV7-9 with TRBJ2-3, with 13 bases aligning to TRBD2. Germline values: CDR1 SEHNR, CDR2 FQNEAQ (reference sequence). This CDR3 is 15 amino acids long. The trim removed 5 bases at V and 5 bases at J, leaving 4 bases unmatched. The CDR3, as DNA: TGTGCCAGCAGCGTAGGGACTAGCGGGATAGATACGCAGTATTTT. It yields the protein CASSVGTSGIDTQYF.

The chain carries TRBV30 and TRBJ1-2; 7 nucleotides line up with TRBD1. With 4 bases clipped from V and 2 bases from J, the junction kept 7 bases outside the gene matches. CDR3 size: 14 residues. The germline CDR1 and CDR2 sequences are GTSNPN and SVGIG (reference sequence). CDR3 sequence reads: CAWTRGGVNYGYTF. In nucleotides, the CDR3 is TGTGCCTGGACTAGAGGGGGCGTAAACTATGGCTACACCTTC.

The rearrangement links TRBV28 to TRBJ2-1; 11 positions match TRBD2. This CDR3 is 15 amino acids long. Trimming cost V 0 bases and J 11 bases; bases outside gene matches: 6. The germline CDR1 and CDR2 sequences are MDHEN and SYDVKM. This CDR3 is CASSLWTSGNTQQFF. As DNA, the CDR3 is TGTGCCAGCAGTTTATGGACTAGCGGGAACACGCAGCAGTTCTTC.

The chain joins TRBV19 to TRBJ2-6; D is unclear. Per the germline V gene, CDR1 is LNHDA and CDR2 is SQIVND (reference sequence). The V and J ends lost 3 bases and 0 bases respectively, with 9 bases between them. The CDR3 length is 16 residues. CDR3 sequence: CASSIEVLSGANVLTF. In DNA, the CDR3 is TGTGCCAGTAGTATTGAGGTCCTCTCTGGGGCCAACGTCCTGACTTTC.

V usage is TRBV5-4 and J usage is TRBJ2-7; D perhaps matches TRBD2 (6 bases). Trimming cost V 4 bases and J 0 bases, with 14 bases left between them. Germline assignment: CDR1 SGHNT and CDR2 YYREEE (reference sequence). This CDR3 region has 15 residues. The CDR3 protein is CASSLGLASSYEQYF. The CDR3 DNA sequence: TGTGCCAGCAGCCTTGGCCTAGCGTCCTCCTACGAGCAGTACTTC.

This clone was detected only a few times. V and J are TRBV6-4 and TRBJ2-7; 8 bases fit TRBD1. Looked up from germline, CDR1 is MRHNA and CDR2 is SNTAGT. V dropped 0 bases and J dropped 2; count of bases not matched to a gene: 15. This CDR3 contains 19 residues. For the CDR3, the DNA is TGTGCCAGCAGTGACTCAAATGAATATAGGGACAGGTCAACCTACGAGCAGTACTTC. It codes for CASSDSNEYRDRSTYEQYF.

This clone was seen only once. The chain joins TRBV4-1 to TRBJ2-2; TRBD2 agrees at 7 bases. This CDR3 region has 16 residues. Looked up from germline, CDR1 is MGHRA and CDR2 is YSYEKL. The V segment lost 4 bases and the J segment 7 bases; nucleotides outside the gene matches: 12. This CDR3 is CASSPLGASGGGELFF. For the CDR3, the DNA is TGCGCCAGCAGCCCGTTAGGTGCATCGGGAGGCGGGGAGCTGTTTTTT.

CDR3 protein: CASSHGLAGVYEQYF. For the CDR3, the DNA is TGCGCCAGCAGCCATGGACTAGCGGGAGTCTACGAGCAGTACTTC. The rearrangement links TRBV4-1 to TRBJ2-5, with 13 bases identical to TRBD2. The J call is uncertain, as TRBJ2-7 better fits the DNA end. The CDR3 sequence is 15 residues long. Germline assignment: CDR1 MGHRA and CDR2 YSYEKL.